The clone carrying this TCR beta chain was observed a single time. This record comes from a study of blood T cell repertoires in COVID-19. The wider study: Sources were T cells, B-cell-depleted T cells, or PBMCs; the material itself was cDNA or gDNA.

In the authors' methods: By means of reference gene primer amplification, nucleated cell counts were estimated. Sequenced by immunoSEQ multiplex PCR; TCRdb stores in-frame clones only, minus some. The V and J calls and clone size come from that table; D and trimming were worked out from the DNA. The table lists more than 95,000 clones, roughly 84% of them singletons. This CDR3 contains 14 residues. Germline assignment: CDR1 SGHRS and CDR2 YFSETQ. The V segment lost 2 bases and the J segment 9 bases; nucleotides outside the gene matches: 5. The source is a woman over 75 with acute or convalescent COVID-19. Sequencing was performed on peripheral blood. The chain uses TRBV5-1 and TRBJ1-6, with 7 bases matching TRBD1. This CDR3 reads CASSFGQASSPLHF. CDR3 sequence (DNA): TGCGCCAGCAGCTTCGGACAGGCTTCTTCACCCCTCCACTTT. Drawing the rest from reference TRBV5-1 and TRBJ1-6, the complete variable domain is KAGVTQTPRYLIKTRGQQVTLSCSPISGHRSVSWYQQTPGQGLQFLFEYFSETQRNKGNFPGRFSGRQFSNSRSEMNVSTLELGDSALYLCASSFGQASSPLHFGNGTRLTVT.